The 15 T cell receptor beta chains reported below all come from one sample, sequenced in a study of regulatory T cells in long-lasting Graves disease. Time point described: newly diagnosed GD, antithyroid drugs for less than 3 months. The TCR library was made from RNA extracted from PBMCs. Researchers made TCR beta libraries by using iRepertoire HTBI primers and running Arm-PCR on CDR3 regions. Each CDR3 protein is one row after TCRdb ran MiXCR on the multiplex PCR reads. In the table there are fewer than 400,000 distinct CDR3 sequences, 15% to 20% of which are singletons. The material was peripheral blood mononuclear cells (PBMCs), obtained at new diagnosis, from a patient treated with antithyroid drugs. The receptors come from a female donor with Graves disease.

This clonotype came up many times. J is TRBJ2-5 and V is TRBV28, with 7 bases lining up with TRBD1. The CDR3 is 17 residues long. The V segment lost 7 bases and the J segment 6 bases; nucleotides outside the gene matches: 20. The V gene's germline CDR1 is MDHEN and CDR2 SYDVKM. CDR3 protein: CASTKRARDRRWQTQYF. In DNA, the CDR3 is TGTGCCAGCACCAAAAGGGCCCGGGACAGACGGTGGCAGACCCAGTACTTC.

Only a few counts were recorded for this clonotype. A far larger clone is one base from this, pointing to a likely read error. The chain couples TRBV2 to TRBJ2-1, with D perhaps matching TRBD1 (6 bases). With 5 bases removed from V and 10 bases from J, the gap between germline ends came to 15 bases. The CDR3 loop spans 13 amino acids. The V gene's germline CDR1 is SNHLY and CDR2 FYNNEI. As DNA, the CDR3 is TGTGCCAGCAGTTTCAACAGGGCCTACGAGCAGTTCTTC. Protein product: CASSFNRAYEQFF. Looking up the rest from reference TRBV2 and TRBJ2-1 gives the full variable domain: EPEVTQTPSHQVTQMGQEVILRCVPISNHLYFYWYRQILGQKVEFLVSFYNNEISEKSEIFDDQFSVERPDGSNFTLKIRSTKLEDSAMYFCASSFNRAYEQFFGPGTRLTVL.

This clonotype has at least ten counts. The chain is built from TRBV11-1 and TRBJ2-7, with 9 bases that match TRBD1. The V gene's germline CDR1 is SGHAT and CDR2 FQDESV (reference sequence). The V and J ends lost 1 base and 3 bases, in that order; junction bases with no gene match: 7. The CDR3 contains 16 residues. CDR3 nucleotide sequence: TGTGCCAGCAGCTTAGGAGCCCCGGGACAGGGCTACGAGCAGTACTTC. Protein: CASSLGAPGQGYEQYF.

This clonotype was counted a few times. The V call is TRBV29-1, the J call TRBJ1-2; D unclear. Germline V CDR1 and CDR2: SQVTM, ANQGSEA. The V gene lost 4 bases and the J gene lost 6 bases, with 15 bases spanning the gap. CDR3 length equals 13 residues. Here the CDR3 DNA reads TGCAGCGTTGCCCTGAGCCTTTTCGATGGCTACACCTTC. Amino acid sequence: CSVALSLFDGYTF.

This clonotype was seen repeatedly, ten times or more. This chain joins TRBV5-5 and TRBJ1-4; D is possibly TRBD1 (5 bases). Trimming took off 0 bases at V and 4 bases at J, with 13 bases between the two ends. CDR1 is SGHKS and CDR2 is YYEKEE in the germline V gene (reference sequence). This CDR3 is 16 amino acids long. This CDR3 reads CASSLENRDGNEKLFF. The CDR3 DNA is TGTGCCAGCAGCTTGGAAAACCGGGACGGTAATGAAAAACTGTTTTTT.

This clonotype was counted ten times or more. The chain recombines TRBV12-3 or TRBV12-4 with TRBJ2-2; D is ambiguous. V was trimmed by 1 base and J by 4 bases, leaving 4 bases between them. The length of the CDR3 is 13 residues. CDR3 nucleotides: TGTGCCAGCAGTTTAGTGCTCACCGGGGAGCTGTTTTTT. Translating it yields CASSLVLTGELFF.

Here the CDR3 reads CASSLWRGRGEKLFF. CDR3 DNA sequence: TGTGCCAGCAGCTTATGGAGGGGGCGCGGTGAAAAACTGTTTTTT. This chain uses TRBV7-2 with TRBJ1-4; 7 bases match TRBD1. V trimming: 2 bases; J trimming: 7 bases; junction bases outside the gene matches: 7. Germline-derived CDR1 and CDR2 are SGHTA and FQGNSA. CDR3 length: 15 residues.

The J gene is TRBJ2-1, the V gene TRBV12-5; 10 positions agree with TRBD2. V dropped 6 bases and J dropped 0; count of bases not matched to a gene: 5. The germline gives CDR1 LGHNT, CDR2 FRNRAP. This CDR3 comprises 16 residues. The chain's CDR3 is CASGPGLATSYNEQFF. DNA of the CDR3: TGTGCTAGTGGACCGGGACTAGCGACCTCCTACAATGAGCAGTTCTTC. The complete variable domain, with remaining parts taken from reference TRBV12-5 and TRBJ2-1, reads DARVTQTPRHKVTEMGQEVTMRCQPILGHNTVFWYRQTMMQGLELLAYFRNRAPLDDSGMPKDRFSAEMPDATLATLKIQPSEPRDSAVYFCASGPGLATSYNEQFFGPGTRLTVL.

On this clonotype: Just one base apart from a much larger clone, this may be a read error. The chain joins TRBV20-1 to TRBJ1-4; unclear D gene. The CDR3 has 11 amino acids. Germline CDR1 is DFQATT and CDR2 is SNEGSKA (reference sequence). The DNA of the CDR3 is TGCTCTTTAGTTGGCTGGGAACAACTGTTTTTT. Protein product: CSLVGWEQLFF.

In this sample, this clonotype turned up a few times. The chain employs TRBV9 and TRBJ2-5; D gene ambiguous. V gave up 4 bases and J gave up 9 bases, with 13 bases separating them. This CDR3 region has 12 residues. The germline V gene has CDR1 SGDLS and CDR2 YYNGEE. CDR3 sequence: CASSRVQGPQYF. The CDR3 DNA follows: TGTGCCAGCAGCCGAGTTCAAGGGCCCCAGTACTTC.

J is TRBJ1-5 and V is TRBV28, with a weak D call TRBD1 (5 bases). This CDR3 is 14 amino acids long. The V end lost 2 bases, the J end lost 6 bases, and 11 bases lay between the germline ends. Germline V lookup: CDR1 MDHEN, CDR2 SYDVKM. The CDR3 is CASSLNGGAQPQHF. For the CDR3, the DNA is TGTGCCAGCAGTTTAAACGGGGGAGCTCAGCCCCAGCATTTT.

This clonotype was picked up many times. The chain employs TRBV20-1 and TRBJ2-1; D is perhaps TRBD2 (5 bases). CDR3 length: 15 residues. CDR1 is DFQATT and CDR2 is SNEGSKA in the germline V gene (reference sequence). V dropped 8 bases and J dropped 5 bases, with 22 bases sitting between them. The CDR3 bases are TGCAGTAGGTATAAAATAGGAGGACGCAACAATGAGCAGTTCTTC. It specifies CSRYKIGGRNNEQFF.

This sequence joins TRBV6-5 and TRBJ2-7; a possible D gene is TRBD2 (5 bases). Trimming cost V 4 bases and J 7 bases, with 17 bases left between them. CDR3 length: 14 amino acids. Germline lookup yields CDR1 MNHEY and CDR2 SVGAGI. The CDR3 loop is CASSLSSSLGEQYF. The CDR3 DNA follows: TGTGCCAGCAGTTTATCTAGCAGCCTGGGAGAGCAGTACTTC.

The table lists this clonotype with a few counts. The genes are TRBV20-1 and TRBJ2-1; maybe TRBD2 (6 bases). This CDR3 is built from 13 residues. Trimming pared 3 bases from V and 10 bases from J, leaving 16 bases between. Germline-derived CDR1 and CDR2 are DFQATT and SNEGSKA (reference sequence). The CDR3 DNA reads TGCAGTGCTAGGGCAGCGGGCGGGGAAGAGCAGTTCTTC. This translates into CSARAAGGEEQFF.

This clonotype has just a few counts. J is TRBJ1-2 and V is TRBV5-1; maybe TRBD1 (5 bases). CDR1 is SGHRS and CDR2 is YFSETQ in the germline V gene. This CDR3 region has 17 residues. V lost 2 bases and J 0 bases, leaving 17 bases between the germline ends. CDR3 DNA: TGCGCCAGCAGCTTAACGGGAGGGCAGGGACCTAACTATGGCTACACCTTC. This translates into CASSLTGGQGPNYGYTF.